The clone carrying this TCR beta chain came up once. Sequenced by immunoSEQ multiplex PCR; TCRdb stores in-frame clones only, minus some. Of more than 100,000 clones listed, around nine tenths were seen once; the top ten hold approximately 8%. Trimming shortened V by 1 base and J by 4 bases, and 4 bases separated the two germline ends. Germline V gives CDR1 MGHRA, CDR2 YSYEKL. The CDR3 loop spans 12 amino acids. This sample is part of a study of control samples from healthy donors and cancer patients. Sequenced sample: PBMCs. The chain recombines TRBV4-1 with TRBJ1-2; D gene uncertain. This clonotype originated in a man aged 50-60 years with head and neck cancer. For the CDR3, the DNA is TGCGCCAGCAGCCAAGGACTCTATGGCTACACCTTC. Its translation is CASSQGLYGYTF.